This TCR beta chain was obtained from a study of post-analysis software for immune sequencing data. The overall study: The cohort encompassed relapsing-remitting, secondary progressive and progressive-relapsing multiple sclerosis disease courses.

Researchers reported that TCR beta cDNA libraries carried unique molecular identifiers. MiXCR was run by TCRdb on the PCR reads, yielding one entry per CDR3 protein. The sample has roughly 150,000 distinct CDR3 sequences; around 36% are singletons. Overall study results and limits: Those samples that were prepared in the same batch co-clustered strongly by F measure. The normalized Chao1 diversity of multiple sclerosis patients was significantly lower than that of controls. Among four to six TRBV segments more frequent in patients than controls were TRBV5-6, TRBV5-1 and TRBV20-1.

Trimming removed 7 bases from V and 1 base from J, with 9 bases in between. Germline CDR1 is LNHNV and CDR2 is YYDKDF (reference sequence). CDR3 length: 13 amino acids. This clonotype was detected ten times or more. Its antigen is currently unknown. The receptor's source is a girl aged 10 to 17 with multiple sclerosis. The chain combines TRBV15 with TRBJ2-3; perhaps TRBD1 as D (5 bases). The starting material was blood, obtained after autologous hematopoietic stem cell transplantation. CDR3 DNA: TGTGCCACCAAGATAGGGGGCACAGATACGCAGTATTTT. Protein sequence: CATKIGGTDTQYF.